The 3 T cell receptor beta chains reported below all come from one sample, sequenced in a study of preoperative IRX-2 immunotherapy in early breast cancer. The treatment is: preoperative locoregional IRX-2 cytokine immunotherapy. This table comes from immunoSEQ multiplex PCR, and its TCRdb copy is limited to in-frame clones, with some not included. The data contain about 89,000 clones, 70% to 90% of them seen just once; the ten biggest clones take up roughly 2%. The source was tumor tissue, collected after IRX-2 immunotherapy. These receptors all stem from a human donor with breast cancer.

The chain links TRBV28 to TRBJ2-7; D uncertain. This CDR3 contains 12 residues. The V gene's germline CDR1 is MDHEN and CDR2 SYDVKM. Trimming took 6 bases from V and 6 from J, leaving 12 bases between them. The CDR3 sequence is CASSVPQREQYF. CDR3 sequence (DNA): TGTGCCAGCAGCGTCCCACAGCGCGAGCAGTACTTC.

V gene TRBV10-2 combines with J gene TRBJ1-1; 8 nucleotides match TRBD1. The CDR3 totals 15 residues. Germline V gene data show CDR1 as WSHSY and CDR2 as SAAADI. Trimming at V came to 7 bases and at J to 1 base, leaving 8 bases not matched to a gene. In DNA, the CDR3 is TGCGCCAGCATTGGGGCAGGGGGCTGGAACACTGAAGCTTTCTTT. It yields the protein CASIGAGGWNTEAFF.

V and J are TRBV10-2 and TRBJ1-4, with D perhaps TRBD1 (6 bases). Trimming took 9 bases from V and 3 from J, leaving 17 bases between them. Germline V gives CDR1 WSHSY, CDR2 SAAADI. This CDR3 contains 15 residues. Written as DNA, the CDR3 is TGCGCCAGTAAGACCCGACAGGCCTCTAATGAAAAACTGTTTTTT. It translates to CASKTRQASNEKLFF.